This paragraph reports one T cell receptor beta chain. Sequenced by immunoSEQ multiplex PCR; TCRdb stores in-frame clones only, minus some. The table includes hundreds of thousands of clones, around 91% detected once. This entry is derived from a study of blood T cell repertoires in COVID-19. Study-wide background: The study drew acute and convalescent COVID-19 samples from the United States, Italy and Spain. PBMCs, B-cell-depleted T cells, or T cells were the source of the cDNA or gDNA that made up the material.

The source is a man aged 18-30 years who had recovered from COVID-19. Sequenced sample: PBMCs or T cells enriched from blood (not recorded which).

The CDR3 nucleotides are TGTGCCAGCAGCTTAGCAGGGGATGAAAAACTGTTTTTT. This sequence encodes CASSLAGDEKLFF. This sequence joins TRBV7-9 and TRBJ1-4, with a tentative D call TRBD1 (5 bases). Germline V gene lookup returns CDR1 SEHNR and CDR2 FQNEAQ (reference sequence). The CDR3 sequence is 13 residues long. Trimming left V 0 bases short and J 6 bases short, with 5 bases between.